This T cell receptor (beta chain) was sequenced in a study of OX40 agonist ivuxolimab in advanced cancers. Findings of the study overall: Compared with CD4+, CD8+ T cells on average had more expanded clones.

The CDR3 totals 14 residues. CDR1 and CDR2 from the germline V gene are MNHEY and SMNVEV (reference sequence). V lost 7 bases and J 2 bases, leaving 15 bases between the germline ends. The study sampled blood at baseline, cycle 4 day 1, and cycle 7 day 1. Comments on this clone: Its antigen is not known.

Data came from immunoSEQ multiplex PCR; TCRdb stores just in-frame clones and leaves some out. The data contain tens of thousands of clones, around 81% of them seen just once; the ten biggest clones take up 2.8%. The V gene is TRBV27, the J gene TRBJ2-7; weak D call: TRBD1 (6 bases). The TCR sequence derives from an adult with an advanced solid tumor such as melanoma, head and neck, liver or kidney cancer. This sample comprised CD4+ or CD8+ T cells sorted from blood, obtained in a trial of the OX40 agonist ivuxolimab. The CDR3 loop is CASTPGDGPYEQYF. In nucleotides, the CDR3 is TGTGCCAGCACCCCAGGGGACGGACCCTACGAGCAGTACTTC.